This T cell receptor beta chain came from a study of regulatory T cells in long-lasting Graves disease. Whole-study findings and limits: With persistent disease, TRBV28, TRBJ1-2 and TRBJ2-5 were the favored segments. Blood alone, not thyroid tissue, was studied.

Germline V gene sequence: CDR1 MDHEN, CDR2 SYDVKM. The V and J ends lost 1 base and 8 bases respectively, with 14 bases between them. The CDR3 sequence is 15 residues long. Ten or more counts support this clonotype. Its specificity is not known. The time point denotes: persistent/refractory GD, antithyroid drugs over 5 years with positive TRAb. Extracted PBMC RNA gave rise to the TCR library. By American Thyroid Association guidelines, Graves' disease was diagnosed in the cohort. Both iRepertoire HTBI primers and Arm-PCR of CDR3 regions were used to build the TCR beta libraries. Each CDR3 protein is one row after TCRdb ran MiXCR on the multiplex PCR reads. The sample gives about 470,000 distinct CDR3 sequences, less than 25% of which show up once; approximately 7.8% is in the top ten.

This sequence was found in a female donor with Graves disease. The material sequenced was peripheral blood mononuclear cells (PBMCs), taken when the disease was refractory, from a patient treated with antithyroid drugs. V is TRBV28 and J is TRBJ1-4, with D possibly matching TRBD1 (5 bases). The CDR3 protein is CASSLYSRGDEKLFF. CDR3 DNA: TGTGCCAGCAGTTTATACAGTAGGGGTGACGAAAAACTGTTTTTT.